The entry that follows covers one TCR beta chain sequence. The source of the sample is a study of blood T cell repertoires in COVID-19. Study-wide context: Some COVID-19 samples were acute and others convalescent; all came from the United States, Italy and Spain. In each case, the material was cDNA or gDNA derived from T cells, B-cell-depleted T cells, or PBMCs.

Original analysis: Estimation of nucleated cell counts relied on the amplification of reference gene primers. Sequencing was performed with immunoSEQ multiplex PCR; in TCRdb, only in-frame clones are kept and a portion is missing. V, J and clone size are those of that table, while D and trimming were read from the DNA. Of some 120,000 clones in the sample, more than 75% were seen once. V was cut by 1 base and J by 0 bases, with 15 bases left in between. The CDR3 is 17 residues long. The germline gives CDR1 SEHNR, CDR2 FQNEAQ (reference sequence). The clonotype was recovered from a man aged 60 to 69 with acute or convalescent COVID-19. Sequenced material: peripheral blood. The gene calls are TRBV7-9 and TRBJ1-1, with a tentative D call TRBD1 (5 bases). This CDR3 is CASSLDWGLNMNTEAFF. CDR3 coding DNA: TGTGCCAGCAGCTTAGATTGGGGCCTCAACATGAACACTGAAGCTTTCTTT.